A selection of T cell receptor beta chains follows, all from one sample in a study of radiation and T cells in renal cell carcinoma. TCRdb's table, derived via immunoSEQ multiplex PCR, lists solely in-frame clones and lacks some. The sample carries about 22,000 clones, 80% recorded once. Sequences were derived from blood, sampled from a patient whose treatment included radiotherapy and nephrectomy. The receptors shown here come from a man aged 60 to 69 with renal cell carcinoma. The CDR3 runs from the conserved cysteine through the conserved F or W. Clone size is given for some rows only: seen once, a few or many times, or a class if the clone is expanded.

>TRBV7-2|NA
CASSGRRDSSGEQYF
>TRBV7-8|NA
CASSPGTGTGIGTDTQYF
>TRBV2|NA
CASSDSPVMNTEAFF
>TRBV9|NA
CASSVDRDLETQYF
>TRBV20-1|NA
CSASIGYGYTF
>TRBV2|NA
CASERGTSGNEQFF
>TRBV30|NA
CAWSVITGTNYGYTF
>TRBV18|NA
CASSQGGDTEAFF
>TRBV7-8|NA
CASRDYKEQYF
>TRBV2|NA
CASSDGGTANQPQHF
>TRBV5-1|NA
CASSESSYEQYF
>TRBV28|NA
CASSGSTRAARCTSGYTF
>TRBV19|NA
CASSAPGTAQFF
>TRBV10-3|NA
CAIGWGDGYTF
>TRBV5-6|NA
CASSLASGPRQTYGYTF
>TRBV7-6|NA
CASSLQGADVHTIYF
>TRBV7-2|NA
CASSTEWAQPQHF
>TRBV15|few
CATSRDSTYEQYF
>TRBV4-3|NA
CASSQLRVSGGNTIYF
>TRBV7-2|many
CASSLDGRGAFF
>TRBV19|few
CASSSKMTGASSGANVLTF
>TRBV6-5|NA
CASRGQGPADTQYF
>TRBV5-4|NA
CASSLSVWTGDREQYF
>TRBV6-1|NA
CASTSERLRGEAFF
>TRBV10-3|NA
CAISEDSYEQYF
>TRBV25-1|NA
CASSWRGARETQYF
>TRBV18|NA
CASSPDLLYGYTF
>TRBV5-1|NA
CASSRAVSSTDTQYF
>TRBV2|few
CASSPQGGRAGDTQYF
>TRBV10-2|NA
CASRQPGSGNTIYF
>TRBV6-5|NA
CASSPWAAQETQYF
>TRBV18|NA
CASSEGGGYTF
>TRBV12-5|NA
CASGLFISGRSDYGYTF
>TRBV5-1|NA
CASSFGGSDEQYF
>TRBV2|NA
CASVAGDTYEQYF
>TRBV6-4|NA
CASSVRPMGGRASYNEQFF
>TRBV5-1|NA
CASSLTAFGNEQFF
>TRBV4-1|NA
CASSRSGSGTDTQYF
>TRBV25-1|few
CASRRQVNTEAFF
>TRBV29-1|NA
CSVEEFKGLETQYF
>TRBV18|NA
CASPTGWGNTGELFF
>TRBV20-1|NA
CSARTGDTQYF
>TRBV11-2|once
CASSLGYSGNTIYF
>TRBV19|NA
CASSMTSGRVTDTQYF
>TRBV2|NA
CASTQQGESQPQHF
>TRBV2|NA
CASSARPDTQYF
>TRBV7-7|NA
CASSSGTAGETQYF
>TRBV14|NA
CASSQGFLAKNIQYF
>TRBV5-5|NA
CASSSPNIDEQFF
>TRBV30|medium-sized
CAQEWGRDTGELFF
>TRBV5-4|NA
CASSLRTGQGETQYF
>TRBV5-1|few
CASSLDPSSYEQYF
>TRBV5-1|NA
CASSQQGGVYEQYF
>TRBV12-2|NA
CASRLARGFF
>TRBV2|NA
CASSDVAGETQYF